The T cell receptor beta chain described here comes from a study of T-cell reconstitution after alpha-beta-depleted transplantation in children. Study-wide findings and caveats: Newly produced T cells mostly accounted for T-cell counts and diversity one year post-transplant. After transplant, at about two months, alpha-beta T cells were reportedly derived from several hundred expanded graft clones. After transplant, high TCRbeta diversity at day 60 in some patients arose from surviving recipient T cells and thymic progenitors.

Unique molecular identifiers were used to barcode this TCRbeta library. Using its own MiXCR run on the PCR reads, TCRdb lists one record per CDR3 protein. The profile shows approximately 110,000 distinct CDR3 sequences, 20% to 25% of them singletons. This clonotype was found a few times. Antigen specificity is unknown. The CDR3 length is 20 residues. The V segment lost 0 bases and the J segment 2 bases; nucleotides outside the gene matches: 16. The V gene's germline CDR1 is LGHNA and CDR2 YNFKEQ. The input for sequencing was PBMCs, mostly from graft donor cells, taken 180 days after TCRalphabeta/CD19-depleted stem cell transplant. The TCR originated in a male patient aged 2-15 years who had a stem cell transplant for chronic granulomatous disease, so the T cells may come from the graft donor. The chain uses TRBV4-2 and TRBJ2-1; 7 bases align to TRBD2. In nucleotides, the CDR3 is TGTGCCAGCAGCCAAGAGGTGGGGTTTGGCGGGAGAAGCACCTACAATGAGCAGTTCTTC. Protein product: CASSQEVGFGGRSTYNEQFF.